One and the same sample provided the 32 T cell receptor beta chains below, sequenced in a study of kidney transplant recipient with SARS-CoV-2 infection. TCRdb ran MiXCR on the reads and lists one entry per CDR3 protein. The sample lists 200,000 to 300,000 distinct CDR3 sequences, under 30% occurring once. The sample consisted of a blood sample, taken at baseline and on roughly day 120 from a kidney transplant recipient. The receptors come from a male patient between 25 and 39 years old who had COVID-19 and was a kidney transplant recipient. Some T cells may be graft donor cells.

This clonotype was recorded at least ten times. The gene calls are TRBV7-9 and TRBJ2-5; D could derive from TRBD1 or TRBD2 (6 bases each). Per the germline V gene, CDR1 is SEHNR and CDR2 is FQNEAQ (reference sequence). Trimming stripped 6 bases from V and 5 bases from J, with 16 bases between. The CDR3 sequence is 14 residues long. This CDR3 is CASRAQGRGETQYF. The DNA of the CDR3 is TGTGCCAGCAGGGCACAGGGTCGGGGGGAGACCCAGTACTTC.

This clonotype was seen ten or more times. The rearrangement links TRBV15 to TRBJ1-5; 7 nucleotides agree with TRBD1. The J segment lost 1 base and the V segment lost 1 base, leaving 13 bases of the junction unmatched. This CDR3 is built from 19 residues. Germline values: CDR1 LNHNV, CDR2 YYDKDF (reference sequence). The DNA for the CDR3 is TGTGCCACCAGCAGAGCAAGGCCAGGGGGTTTGGCGAGCAATCAGCCCCAGCATTTT. Encoded protein: CATSRARPGGLASNQPQHF.

This clonotype was seen ten or more times. The V gene is TRBV9, the J gene TRBJ2-5; TRBD2 matches at 7 bases. Germline V gene sequence: CDR1 SGDLS, CDR2 YYNGEE. The CDR3 extends over 15 amino acids. V trimming: 6 bases; J trimming: 0 bases; junction bases outside the gene matches: 8. The CDR3 protein is CASTLAGTNQETQYF. The DNA for the CDR3 is TGTGCCAGCACCCTGGCCGGGACTAACCAAGAGACCCAGTACTTC.

This chain uses TRBV8-2 with TRBJ2-6; TRBD1 was called by the table and not checked on the DNA. TRBV8-2 is flagged as a pseudogene. The length of the CDR3 is 17 residues. The CDR3 loop is CGMRGRITQSRANVLTF. The CDR3 nucleotides are TGTGGCATGAGGGGCAGGATAACACAAAGTCGGGCCAACGTCCTGACTTTC.

Regarding this clonotype: This may be a read error: a much more frequent sequence differs by one nucleotide. The genes are TRBV19 and TRBJ1-4; TRBD1 matches 9 bases. Trimming took 6 bases from V and 8 from J; bases not matched to a gene: 10. Germline CDR1 LNHDA, CDR2 SQIVND (reference sequence). The CDR3 runs 15 residues. Here the CDR3 DNA reads TGTGCCAGTAGAACAGGGGGCGTGATTGGAGAAAAACTGTTTTTT. The encoded protein is CASRTGGVIGEKLFF.

This clonotype was seen a handful of times. This chain joins TRBV5-4 and TRBJ1-2, with unresolved D. The CDR3 sequence is 16 residues long. Trimming shortened V by 6 bases and J by 4 bases, and 22 bases separated the two germline ends. Germline values: CDR1 SGHNT, CDR2 YYREEE (reference sequence). The CDR3 DNA reads TGTGCCAGCATCCTTGACGTACCAGGAAAGACCTATGGCTACACCTTC. This sequence encodes CASILDVPGKTYGYTF.

Note on this clonotype: A clone one base away is much larger, so this may be a read error. The V gene is TRBV6-6, the J gene TRBJ2-3, with D perhaps being TRBD1 or TRBD2 (5 bases each). The assigned J gene may be wrong: the sequence end matches TRBJ2-5 better. Germline lookup yields CDR1 MNHNY and CDR2 SVGAGI (reference sequence). The length of the CDR3 is 13 residues. CDR3 DNA sequence: TGTACCAGCAGCTGGGACCACTTAGAGACCCAGTACTTC. Translating gives CTSSWDHLETQYF.

Comment on this clonotype: Compared with germline, one end of the junction differs, possibly owing to a read error. This chain uses TRBV4-1 with TRBJ1-1, with no clear D. The germline CDR1 and CDR2 sequences are MGHRA and YSYEKL. The CDR3 is 15 residues long. The chain's CDR3 is CTSSQGPGLNTEAFF. CDR3 bases: TGCACCAGCAGCCAAGGTCCCGGATTGAACACTGAAGCTTTCTTT.

In this sample, this clonotype turned up many times. The chain's CDR3 is CASSLGAGGDYEQYF. The CDR3 DNA reads TGTGCCAGCAGCTTAGGGGCAGGAGGAGACTACGAGCAGTACTTC. The chain carries TRBV13 and TRBJ2-7, with D possibly matching TRBD2 (5 bases). The CDR3 extends over 15 amino acids. V gave up 0 bases and J gave up 3 bases, with 12 bases separating them. Germline V gene data show CDR1 as PRHDT and CDR2 as FYEKMQ (reference sequence).

This clonotype came up once. One base away lies a much larger clone, so this may be a sequencing read error. The chain is built from TRBV6-5 and TRBJ2-7; 7 bases align to TRBD1. From germline, CDR1 is MNHEY and CDR2 SVGAGI. The CDR3 sequence is 15 residues long. This chain's CDR3 is CASSYSITGANERYF. CDR3 nucleotide sequence: TGTGCCAGCAGTTACTCGATAACAGGGGCGAACGAGCGGTACTTC.

This clonotype appeared a single time. This may be a read error: a much more frequent sequence differs by one nucleotide. J is TRBJ1-2 and V is TRBV6-4; D remains unclear. CDR3 length equals 17 residues. Between the trimmed V and J ends, which lost 5 bases and 4 bases, there was a span of 23 bases. From germline, CDR1 is MRHNA and CDR2 SNTAGT. CDR3 DNA: TGTGCCAGCAGTTCAGTGTACCCACACGGAAAGACCTATGGCTACACCTTC. This sequence encodes CASSSVYPHGKTYGYTF.

This clonotype was seen ten or more times. The gene calls are TRBV6-5 and TRBJ2-5; 7 bases match TRBD1. J gave up 3 bases and V 0 bases, and 7 bases lay outside the gene matches. Germline loops: CDR1 MNHEY, CDR2 SVGAGI. The CDR3 has 16 amino acids. The CDR3 here is CASSYSSGTAEETQYF. The CDR3 DNA reads as TGTGCCAGCAGTTACTCGTCCGGGACAGCTGAAGAGACCCAGTACTTC.

In this sample, this clonotype turned up many times. The limits of the CDR3 on the DNA are not certain, so only TCRdb's listed CDR3 is given. The rearrangement links TRBV7-5 to TRBJ1-2. TRBV7-5 is a known pseudogene. The CDR3 spans 19 amino acids, including both terminal residues. This CDR3 is CISVPERYIEVGKTYGYTF.

Ten or more counts support this clonotype. The genes are TRBV3-1 and TRBJ2-5; D not certain. The V gene lost 5 bases and the J gene lost 5 bases, with 24 bases spanning the gap. The germline V gene encodes CDR1 LGHDT and CDR2 YNNKEL (reference sequence). CDR3 length equals 17 residues. CDR3 sequence: CASSGALPISFSETQYF. CDR3 bases: TGTGCCAGCAGCGGTGCGCTTCCCATTTCTTTCTCTGAGACCCAGTACTTC.

This clonotype was recorded many times. The V call is TRBV12-3 or TRBV12-4, the J call TRBJ1-2, with unresolved D. The CDR3 contains 17 residues. Trimming took 5 bases from V and 4 from J, leaving 23 bases between them. The CDR3 DNA reads TGTGCCAGCAGTGTGCGCAGCAGCTTCCGAAAGACCTATGGCTACACCTTC. Its translation is CASSVRSSFRKTYGYTF.

Comments on this clonotype: One end of the junction fails to match germline, which may point to a read error. The chain joins TRBV3-1 to TRBJ2-5; 9 bases map to TRBD2. CDR1 is LGHDT and CDR2 is YNNKEL in the germline V gene (reference sequence). The CDR3 covers 14 residues. CDR3 nucleotide sequence: TGTGCCAGCAGCCGGACTAGCGCACAAGAGGCCCAGTACTTC. Protein sequence: CASSRTSAQEAQYF.

This clonotype was picked up many times. The chain combines TRBV20-1 with TRBJ2-1; the D call may be TRBD1 or TRBD2 (5 bases each). Germline CDR1 reads DFQATT; CDR2 reads SNEGSKA (reference sequence). V lost 0 bases and J lost 7, with 19 bases in between. The CDR3 spans 16 residues. CDR3 DNA: TGCAGTGCTAGAGAACCTTTGGGGCTAGGACTTAATGAGCAGTTCTTC. Protein: CSAREPLGLGLNEQFF.

This chain uses TRBV6-5 with TRBJ2-1, with 7 bases matching TRBD1. This CDR3 spans 14 amino acids. The germline gives CDR1 MNHEY, CDR2 SVGAGI. The CDR3 region is CGTKGASSYNEQFF. The CDR3 DNA sequence: TGTGGAACGAAGGGGGCGAGCTCCTACAATGAGCAGTTCTTC.

This clonotype was seen at least ten times. The chain employs TRBV18 and TRBJ2-2; possibly TRBD1 or TRBD2 for D (5 bases each). This CDR3 comprises 16 residues. Germline V lookup: CDR1 KGHSH, CDR2 LQKENI. The ends were cut back, 4 bases at V and 0 bases at J, with 12 bases in the middle. CDR3 in amino acids: CASSRYGDANTGELFF. The CDR3 DNA is TGTGCCAGCTCACGGTACGGGGACGCGAACACCGGGGAGCTGTTTTTT.

The sample holds many counts of this clonotype. The chain combines TRBV28 with TRBJ2-1; unclear D gene. This CDR3 comprises 15 residues. Germline V gene data show CDR1 as MDHEN and CDR2 as SYDVKM. V gave up 1 base and J gave up 4 bases, with 11 bases separating them. This CDR3 is CASSLFEMGYNEQFF. The DNA for the CDR3 is TGTGCCAGCAGTTTATTTGAGATGGGATACAATGAGCAGTTCTTC.

This clonotype was counted ten times or more. The V call is TRBV27, the J call TRBJ2-1, with a weak D call TRBD1 (5 bases). This CDR3 comprises 14 residues. Germline CDR1 MNHEY, CDR2 SMNVEV (reference sequence). Between the trimmed V and J ends, which lost 4 bases and 7 bases, there was a span of 14 bases. The CDR3 region is CASSSPNPGNEQFF. CDR3 bases: TGTGCCAGCAGTTCCCCAAACCCAGGGAATGAGCAGTTCTTC.

The V and J genes are TRBV5-7 and TRBJ1-2, with no clear D. TRBV5-7 is an ORF, with its function uncertain. This CDR3 comprises 16 residues. V lost 7 bases and J 4 bases, leaving 23 bases between the germline ends. CDR3 protein: CASSTYLAWKTYGYTF. The CDR3 DNA is TGTGCCAGCTCAACATATCTTGCGTGGAAGACCTATGGCTACACCTTC.

A remark on this clonotype: Possible read error: a much larger clone is one base away. The V gene is TRBV6-2 or TRBV6-3, the J gene TRBJ1-5, with D perhaps TRBD1 (5 bases). Deletions cut 7 bases from V and 3 bases from J, with 22 bases between. The CDR3 loop spans 17 amino acids. Germline V gives CDR1 MNHEY, CDR2 SVGEGT. CDR3 protein: CASKRDVSPYINQPQHF. The CDR3 region has the DNA TGTGCCAGCAAAAGGGACGTGTCTCCTTATATCAATCAGCCCCAGCATTTT.

A word on this clonotype: Being one base from a much bigger clone, this may be a read error. The rearrangement joins TRBV9 to TRBJ2-7; 8 bases align to TRBD1. CDR3 length: 15 amino acids. Germline assignment: CDR1 SGDLS and CDR2 YYNGEE. CDR3 amino acids: CAGSLNRDRHGEQYF. The CDR3 nucleotides read TGTGCCGGCAGCCTCAATAGGGACAGGCACGGCGAGCAGTACTTC.

In this sample, this clonotype turned up many times. This rearrangement joins TRBV2 to TRBJ2-1; TRBD1 is a possible D gene (6 bases). The length of the CDR3 is 14 residues. Germline assignment: CDR1 SNHLY and CDR2 FYNNEI. Deletions cut 7 bases from V and 6 bases from J, with 16 bases between. The CDR3 reads CASNPSGVGNEQFF. Here the CDR3 DNA reads TGTGCCAGCAATCCCTCAGGGGTGGGCAATGAGCAGTTCTTC.

This clonotype has ten or more counts. V is TRBV6-5 and J is TRBJ2-7; the match to TRBD2 covers 9 bases. The CDR3 consists of 14 residues. Germline V lookup: CDR1 MNHEY, CDR2 SVGAGI. V shed 6 bases, J shed 2 bases, and the junction held 5 bases outside the gene matches. CDR3 DNA sequence: TGTGCCAGCAGAGGCGGCGGGAGGGCCTACGAGCAGTACTTC. The encoded protein is CASRGGGRAYEQYF.

As regards this clonotype: The conserved phenylalanine or tryptophan is not found at the CDR3 terminus, so this likely reflects a read error. The V and J genes are TRBV6-2 or TRBV6-3 and TRBJ1-2, with D unresolved. The V end lost 9 bases, the J end lost 4 bases, and 27 bases lay between the germline ends. CDR1 and CDR2 from the germline V gene are MNHEY and SVGEGT. CDR3 size: 17 residues. The CDR3 loop reads CASSVPRCIGKTYGYTL. The CDR3 DNA follows: TGTGCCAGTAGTGTACCGCGCTGCATCGGAAAGACCTATGGCTACACCCTC.

This clonotype was found many times. The chain couples TRBV12-1 to TRBJ2-3; TRBD2 is the table's D call and was not checked against the DNA. TRBV12-1 is designated a pseudogene. CDR3 length: 13 amino acids. As DNA, the CDR3 is TGTGCCAGCGGAGGACTAGGCACAGATACGCAGTATTTT. This encodes CASGGLGTDTQYF.

The chain joins TRBV7-9 to TRBJ2-4, with D possibly TRBD1 on 5 matching bases. The closer fit of TRBJ2-7 to the DNA end suggests the J call may be wrong. The V gene's germline CDR1 is SEHNR and CDR2 FQNEAQ (reference sequence). This CDR3 contains 15 residues. Here the CDR3 DNA reads TGTGCCAGCAGCTTGGGCAAACAAGGGGCCTACGAGCAGTACTTC. As protein: CASSLGKQGAYEQYF.

This clonotype was seen more than once but under ten times. This chain uses TRBV2 with TRBJ2-1, with 10 positions matching TRBD2. The V gene's germline CDR1 is SNHLY and CDR2 FYNNEI. Trimming took 6 bases from V and 4 from J; bases not matched to a gene: 6. CDR3 size: 15 residues. CDR3 protein: CASRAGTSEYNEQFF. As DNA, the CDR3 is TGTGCCAGCAGAGCCGGGACTAGCGAGTACAATGAGCAGTTCTTC.

Points on this clonotype: A much larger clone differs by one base, so this may be a read error. The chain is built from TRBV11-1 and TRBJ1-2; D unresolved. The CDR3 length is 17 residues. Per germline, CDR1 SGHAT and CDR2 FQDESV (reference sequence). The CDR3 protein is CVSSFHNKAGKTYGYTF. The CDR3 DNA is TGTGTCAGCAGCTTCCATAATAAGGCTGGAAAGACCTATGGCTACACCTTC.

Note on this clonotype: The conserved closing phenylalanine or tryptophan is absent in this CDR3, likely reflecting a read error. The J gene is TRBJ2-5, the V gene TRBV3-1; D gene ambiguous. CDR1 is LGHDT and CDR2 is YNNKEL in the germline V gene (reference sequence). Trimming cost V 4 bases and J 5 bases, with 23 bases left between them. The CDR3 has 17 residues. This CDR3 is CASSLSFPISFSETQYL. The CDR3, as DNA: TGTGCCAGCAGCCTCTCGTTTCCCATTTCTTTCTCTGAGACCCAGTACCTC.